Described below is a single T cell receptor beta chain sequence and its context. No cognate antigen has been identified for it. From each donor, an approximately 2.7 ml peripheral blood sample was collected into PAXgene tubes and kept at -80 degrees C. Total RNA was isolated from whole blood with the PAXgene blood miRNA kit on an automated QIAcube, without T cell sorting. Peripheral blood from monozygotic twin pairs, either concordant or discordant for inflammatory bowel disease, underwent deep TCRalpha and TCRbeta repertoire profiling that used unique molecular barcoding. Smoking habits were recorded for all twin pairs, and each individual was classified as a current, former or never smoker. Preparation of the library involved 5' RACE. For each TCR library, 3,000 to 4,000 ng of total RNA was used. For each sample, cDNA synthesis was carried out in eight separate reactions using SMARTScribe reverse transcriptase. During cDNA synthesis, template switching introduced unique molecular identifiers that contained a 6-nucleotide sample barcode. Amplification of TCRalpha and TCRbeta cDNA involved two nested PCRs of 16 and 9 cycles, and each PCR was followed by bead purification. Before amplification, cDNA was treated with uracil DNA-glycosylase and purified using the QIAquick PCR purification kit. The second PCR was the step at which Illumina TruSeq-compatible adapters and sample-specific barcodes were added. Library quality and concentration were assessed using TapeStation and Qubit, and 4.5 to 6.5 ng of each library was pooled. The pooled libraries were sequenced with 2 x 100 bp reads and custom sequencing primers on an Illumina HiSeq2500 single-index Rapid Run. Per the source publication's procedure: MiGEC version 1.2.6 was used for UMI-based consensus assembly, which corrected PCR and sequencing errors. MiXCR version 2.1.1 was used for V(D)J alignment, clonotype assembly and CDR3 extraction. Gene usage, clonotype sharing and MAIT/NKT TCR abundance were normalised by analysing the top 1000, 10 000 and 20 000 clonotypes per sample. Diversity was computed as the inverse Simpson index with the vegan R package after downsampling to 27 000 UMIs. Statistical testing used paired Mann-Whitney U tests on the discordant twin pairs and applied Benjamini-Hochberg correction for multiple testing. The reads were reprocessed in TCRdb, with one entry per CDR3 protein sequence and no accompanying DNA. V and J calls and clone size were set by TCRdb, not the authors. The sample's table lists a count of roughly 170,000 distinct CDR3 sequences. The leading ten clones occupy 7.4% of the sample.

Looking up the germline V gene (reference sequence) yields CDR1 MNHEY and CDR2 SMNVEV. The CDR3 covers 16 residues, taking in both the cysteine and the phenylalanine. The DNA is not on file. The data are from a study of monozygotic twins with inflammatory bowel disease (dated by TCRdb to the late 2010s). In the study overall: The complete study included 30 or so monozygotic twin pairs: 19 IBD-discordant Danish pairs and nine German pairs, of which four were IBD-concordant and five were IBD-discordant. Within discordant pairs, disease-associated traits were sought mainly by comparing IBD patients with their genetically identical healthy co-twins. Each individual had, on average, about 151 000 unique TCRalpha sequences and 181 000 unique TCRbeta sequences available for analysis. Broader findings and caveats from the paper: Measured by the inverse Simpson index, TCRbeta repertoire diversity was lower in IBD patients than in their healthy co-twins. The results gave no support for a single strong signal or clonotype linked to IBD. Because patients received different immunosuppressive treatments, the repertoires may have picked up extra background noise and variability between individuals. The analysis was unable to tell different T cell subtypes apart. Compared with healthy twins, IBD patients had fewer clonotypes in common with other individuals, a difference most pronounced in patients showing signs of disease activity. No difference in repertoire similarity was observed between concordant and discordant twins, possibly owing to limited statistical power.

The source of this sequence is a human donor with ulcerative colitis or Crohn's disease, or a healthy co-twin of an affected twin (not recorded which). Rearrangement joined TRBV27 to TRBJ2-1. Sequencing input: blood. CDR3 sequence: CASSGRAHTKYNEQFF.